The clone carrying this T cell receptor beta chain has just a few counts. What it binds is unknown. Expressed TCRB transcripts were sequenced because the isolated RNA had all been reverse transcribed beforehand. Produced via immunoSEQ multiplex PCR; TCRdb's table is partial and in-frame only. The profile shows roughly 700,000 clones, roughly 12% of them singletons. The sample belongs to a study of beta chain features in type 1 diabetes. General observations from the study: All four CD4+ subsets from Type 1 diabetes patients carried moderately but significantly shorter TCRB CDR3s. Compared with healthy donors, patients appeared to share more similar naive, central memory and regulatory TCRB repertoires. A cDNA-based sequencing approach could over-represent cells with high TCR expression.

The TCR originated in a man younger than 35 with type 1 diabetes. The sample comprised naive CD4+ T cells from blood.

This CDR3 is CASSVAGANANTGELFF. In DNA form, the CDR3 reads TGTGCCAGCAGCGTAGCGGGGGCGAACGCGAACACCGGGGAGCTGTTTTTT. V is TRBV9 and J is TRBJ2-2; perhaps D is TRBD1 or TRBD2 (6 bases each). The CDR3 is 17 amino acids. V lost 0 bases to trimming and J lost 0 bases, with 12 bases between them. Germline V gives CDR1 SGDLS, CDR2 YYNGEE.